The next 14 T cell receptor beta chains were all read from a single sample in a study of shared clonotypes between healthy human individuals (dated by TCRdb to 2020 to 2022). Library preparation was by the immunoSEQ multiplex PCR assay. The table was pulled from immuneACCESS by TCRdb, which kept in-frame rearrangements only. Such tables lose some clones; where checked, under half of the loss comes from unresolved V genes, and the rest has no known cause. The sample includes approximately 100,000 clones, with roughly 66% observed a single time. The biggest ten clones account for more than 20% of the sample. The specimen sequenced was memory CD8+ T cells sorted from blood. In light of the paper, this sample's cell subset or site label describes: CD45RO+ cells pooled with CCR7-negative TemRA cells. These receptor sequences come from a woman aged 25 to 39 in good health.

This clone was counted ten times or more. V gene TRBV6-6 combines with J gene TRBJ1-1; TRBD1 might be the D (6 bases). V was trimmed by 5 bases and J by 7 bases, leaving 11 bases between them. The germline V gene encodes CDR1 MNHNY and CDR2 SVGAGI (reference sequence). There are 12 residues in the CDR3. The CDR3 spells CASSQGMGEAFF. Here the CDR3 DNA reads TGTGCCAGCAGTCAGGGGATGGGTGAAGCTTTCTTT.

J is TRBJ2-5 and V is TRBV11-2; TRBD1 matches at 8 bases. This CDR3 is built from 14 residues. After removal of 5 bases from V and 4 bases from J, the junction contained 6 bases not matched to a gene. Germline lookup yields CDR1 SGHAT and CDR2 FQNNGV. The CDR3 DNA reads TGTGCCAGCAGCACCAGGGGGCTTGGAGAGACCCAGTACTTC. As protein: CASSTRGLGETQYF.

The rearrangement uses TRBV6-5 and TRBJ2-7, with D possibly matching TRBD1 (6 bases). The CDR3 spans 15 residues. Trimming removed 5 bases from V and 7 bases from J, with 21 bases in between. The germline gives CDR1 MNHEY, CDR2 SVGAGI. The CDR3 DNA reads TGTGCCAGCAGTCGTTACGGACAGCCCTACGAAGAGCAGTACTTC. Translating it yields CASSRYGQPYEEQYF.

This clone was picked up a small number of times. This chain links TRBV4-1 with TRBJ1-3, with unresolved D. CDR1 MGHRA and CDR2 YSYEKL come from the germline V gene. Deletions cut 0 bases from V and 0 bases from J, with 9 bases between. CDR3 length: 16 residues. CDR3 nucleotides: TGCGCCAGCAGCCAAGATTTCCCGAGCTCTGGAAACACCATATATTTT. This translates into CASSQDFPSSGNTIYF.

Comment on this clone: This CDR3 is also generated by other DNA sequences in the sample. The CDR3 reads CASSPILAGGPYEQYF. The CDR3 nucleotides read TGTGCCAGCAGCCCCATTCTAGCGGGAGGGCCCTACGAGCAGTACTTC. The J gene is TRBJ2-7, the V gene TRBV27; TRBD2 matches at 12 bases. V gave up 6 bases and J gave up 2 bases; unmatched junction bases: 8. CDR1 is MNHEY, CDR2 SMNVEV, per germline (reference sequence). This CDR3 spans 16 amino acids.

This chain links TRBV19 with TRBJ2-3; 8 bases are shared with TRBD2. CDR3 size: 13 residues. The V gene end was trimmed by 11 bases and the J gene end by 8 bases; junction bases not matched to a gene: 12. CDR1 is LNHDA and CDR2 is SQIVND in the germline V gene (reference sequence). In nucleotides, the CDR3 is TGTGCCGCGGGAGGACCAGAGCGGGGTACGCAGTATTTT. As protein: CAAGGPERGTQYF.

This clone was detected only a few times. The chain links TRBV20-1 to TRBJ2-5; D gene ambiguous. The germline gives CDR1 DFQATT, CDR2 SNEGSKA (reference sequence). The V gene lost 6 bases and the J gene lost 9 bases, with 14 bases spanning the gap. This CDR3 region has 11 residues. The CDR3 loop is CSAQGPRSQYF. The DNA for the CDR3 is TGCAGTGCCCAAGGGCCCCGCTCCCAGTACTTC.

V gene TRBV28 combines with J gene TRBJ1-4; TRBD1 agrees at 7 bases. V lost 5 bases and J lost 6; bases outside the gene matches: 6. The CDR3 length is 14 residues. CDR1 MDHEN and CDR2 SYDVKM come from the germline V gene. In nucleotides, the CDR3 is TGTGCCAGCAGTCACCGGGACAGATATGAAAAACTGTTTTTT. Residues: CASSHRDRYEKLFF.

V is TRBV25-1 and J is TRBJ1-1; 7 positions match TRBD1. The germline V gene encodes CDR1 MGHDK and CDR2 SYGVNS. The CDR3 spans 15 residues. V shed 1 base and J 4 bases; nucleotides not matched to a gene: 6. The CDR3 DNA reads TGTGCCAGCAGTGAATTTAAGGGGGCGATCACTGAAGCTTTCTTT. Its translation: CASSEFKGAITEAFF. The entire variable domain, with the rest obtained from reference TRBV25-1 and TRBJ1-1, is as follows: EADIYQTPRYLVIGTGKKITLECSQTMGHDKMYWYQQDPGMELHLIHYSYGVNSTEKGDLSSESTVSRIRTEHFPLTLESARPSHTSQYLCASSEFKGAITEAFFGQGTRLTVV.

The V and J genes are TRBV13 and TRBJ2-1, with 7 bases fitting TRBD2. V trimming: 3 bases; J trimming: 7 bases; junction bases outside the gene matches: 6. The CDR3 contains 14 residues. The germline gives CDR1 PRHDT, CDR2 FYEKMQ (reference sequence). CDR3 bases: TGTGCCAGCAGCTTCACCGGGACTAAAAATGAGCAGTTCTTC. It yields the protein CASSFTGTKNEQFF.

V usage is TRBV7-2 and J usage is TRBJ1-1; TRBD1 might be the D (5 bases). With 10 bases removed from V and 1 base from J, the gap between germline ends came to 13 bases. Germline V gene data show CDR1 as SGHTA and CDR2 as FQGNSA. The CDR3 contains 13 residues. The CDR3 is CATGVTANTEAFF. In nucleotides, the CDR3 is TGTGCCACGGGCGTGACAGCGAACACTGAAGCTTTCTTT.

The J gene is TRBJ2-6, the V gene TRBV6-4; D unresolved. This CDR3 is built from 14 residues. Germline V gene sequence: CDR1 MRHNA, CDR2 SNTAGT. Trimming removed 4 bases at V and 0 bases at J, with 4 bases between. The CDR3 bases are TGTGCCAGCAGTGGGAGCTCTGGGGCCAACGTCCTGACTTTC. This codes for CASSGSSGANVLTF.

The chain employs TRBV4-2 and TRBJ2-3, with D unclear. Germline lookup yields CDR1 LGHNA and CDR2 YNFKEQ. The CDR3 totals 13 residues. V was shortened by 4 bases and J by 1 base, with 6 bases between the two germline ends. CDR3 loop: CASSPPGTDTQYF. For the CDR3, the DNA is TGTGCCAGCAGCCCCCCCGGCACAGATACGCAGTATTTT.

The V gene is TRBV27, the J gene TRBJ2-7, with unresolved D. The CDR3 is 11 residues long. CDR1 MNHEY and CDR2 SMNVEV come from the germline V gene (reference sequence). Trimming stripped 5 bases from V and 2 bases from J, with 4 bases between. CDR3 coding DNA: TGTGCCAGCAGTCTCACCTACGAGCAGTACTTC. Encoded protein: CASSLTYEQYF.